This TCR beta chain stems from a study of blood T cell repertoires in COVID-19. On the study more broadly: From the United States, Italy and Spain came samples of acute and convalescent COVID-19. PBMCs, B-cell-depleted T cells, or T cells provided the cDNA or gDNA that made up the material.

The length of the CDR3 is 12 residues. With 6 bases removed from V and 6 bases from J, the gap between germline ends came to 9 bases. In the original processing: Amplification of reference gene primers was used by the study to estimate nucleated cell counts. Profiled with immunoSEQ multiplex PCR; TCRdb holds only in-frame clones, not every one. V, J and clone size are those of that table, while D and trimming were read from the DNA. The sample shows over 300,000 clones, more than 75% of them seen only once. The material sequenced was peripheral blood. The sequence derives from a woman aged 45-60 years with acute or convalescent COVID-19. The chain recombines TRBV12-3 or TRBV12-4 with TRBJ1-5, with D maybe TRBD1 (6 bases). CDR3 bases: TGTGCCAGCAGACTACAGGGTCAGCCCCAGCATTTT. Translation gives CASRLQGQPQHF.